These T cell receptor beta chains were read from a single sample in a study of T cells in tumors after PD-1 blockade. Libraries were prepared by immunoSEQ multiplex PCR; TCRdb keeps only in-frame clonotypes and omits some of them. The table has around 49,000 clones, over 70% seen once. Here the sequenced sample was PBMCs, taken before anti-PD-1 treatment. Receptors were obtained from a human donor with basal cell carcinoma. The CDR3 runs from the conserved cysteine through the conserved F or W. The D gene is left open where the match is weak. Only part of the rows carry a size: once, few, many, or a class if the clone is expanded.

12	NA	TRBV30	NA	TRBJ2-7	TGTGCCTGGAGTCAAGCGGTCTACGAGCAGTACTTC	CAWSQAVYEQYF
14	NA	TRBV5-1	NA	TRBJ2-1	TGCGCCAGCAGCTTGGCGCCGGGGGCCAATGAGCAGTTCTTC	CASSLAPGANEQFF
15	NA	TRBV5-1	NA	TRBJ2-1	TGCGCCAGCAGCTTGGCCGAAGGGAACTACAATGAGCAGTTCTTC	CASSLAEGNYNEQFF
15	NA	TRBV28	NA	TRBJ2-5	TGTGCCAGCAGTTTACGCCCGGACACGGCGGAGACCCAGTACTTC	CASSLRPDTAETQYF
18	NA	TRBV5-4	NA	TRBJ1-1	TGTGCCAGCAGCGTAAAAAGTCTGGGGGGGCGCCGGAACACTGAAGCTTTCTTT	CASSVKSLGGRRNTEAFF
13	once	TRBV5-5	TRBD1	TRBJ1-2	TGTGCCAGCAGCTACGGGACAGACTATGGCTACACCTTC	CASSYGTDYGYTF
16	NA	TRBV18	NA	TRBJ2-1	TGTGCCAGCTCACCCGGCGGGGCCCTATCCTACAATGAGCAGTTCTTC	CASSPGGALSYNEQFF
13	NA	TRBV6-5	NA	TRBJ2-1	TGTGCCAGCAGGGGCGGCAACAGTGGCGGGCAGTTCTTC	CASRGGNSGGQFF
14	NA	TRBV5-5	NA	TRBJ2-7	TGTGCCAGCACCGGGACTGGGAGCTCCTACGAGCAGTACTTC	CASTGTGSSYEQYF
17	few	TRBV5-6	TRBD1	TRBJ1-5	TGTGCCAGCAGCTTGGAGCGACAGGGCTATAGCAATCAGCCCCAGCATTTT	CASSLERQGYSNQPQHF
13	NA	TRBV11-3	NA	TRBJ2-1	TGTGCCAGCAGCTTGGGGGTTTACAATGAGCAGTTCTTC	CASSLGVYNEQFF
11	once	TRBV6-2/TRBV6-3	NA	TRBJ1-3	TGTGCCAGCAGTTACGGAAACACCATATATTTT	CASSYGNTIYF
13	once	TRBV4-1	NA	TRBJ1-1	TGCGCCAGCAGCCAAGATACCGACACTGAAGCTTTCTTT	CASSQDTDTEAFF
15	NA	TRBV4-1	TRBD1	TRBJ2-7	TGCGCCAGCAGCCAATTTAGACAGGGGGTCTACGAGCAGTACTTC	CASSQFRQGVYEQYF